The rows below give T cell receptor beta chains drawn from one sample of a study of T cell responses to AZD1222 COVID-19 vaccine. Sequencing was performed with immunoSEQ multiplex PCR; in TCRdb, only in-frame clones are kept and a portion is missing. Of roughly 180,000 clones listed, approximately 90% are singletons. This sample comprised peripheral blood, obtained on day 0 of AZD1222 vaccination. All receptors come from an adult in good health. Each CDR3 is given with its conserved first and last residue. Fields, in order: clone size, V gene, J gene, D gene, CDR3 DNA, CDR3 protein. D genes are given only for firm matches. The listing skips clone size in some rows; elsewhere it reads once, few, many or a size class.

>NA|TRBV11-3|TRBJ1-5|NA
TGTGCCAGCAGCTTAGTGGGGCGCCAGCATTTT
CASSLVGRQHF
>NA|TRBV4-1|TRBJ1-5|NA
TGCGCCAGCAGCCAAGGTCGGGGGAGTCAGCCCCAGCATTTT
CASSQGRGSQPQHF
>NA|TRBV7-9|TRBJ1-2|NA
TGTGCCAGCAGCTTAGCCCCCCGAGGGGGCTACACCTTC
CASSLAPRGGYTF
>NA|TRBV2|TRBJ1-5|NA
TGTGCCAGCCACGACGGGCCCGGCAGCAATCAGCCCCAGCATTTT
CASHDGPGSNQPQHF
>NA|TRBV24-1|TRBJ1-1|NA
TGTGCCACCAGTGGCCCCGTCAGCACTGAAGCTTTCTTT
CATSGPVSTEAFF
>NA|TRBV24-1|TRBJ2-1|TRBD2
TGTGCCACCAGTGATCGACTAGCGGGTAGGAATGAGCAGTTCTTC
CATSDRLAGRNEQFF
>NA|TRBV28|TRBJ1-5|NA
TGTGCCAGCAGAAAGGGTCAGCCCCAGCATTTT
CASRKGQPQHF
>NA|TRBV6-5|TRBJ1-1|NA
TGTGCCAGCAGTCCCCTGGGACACATGAACACTGAAGCTTTCTTT
CASSPLGHMNTEAFF
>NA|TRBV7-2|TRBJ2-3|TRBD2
TGTGCCAGCAGCAGCCGACTAGCGGGGGGGGCAGATACGCAGTATTTT
CASSSRLAGGADTQYF
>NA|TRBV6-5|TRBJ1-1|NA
TGTGCCAGCCCCCAGACAGCAAACACTGAAGCTTTCTTT
CASPQTANTEAFF
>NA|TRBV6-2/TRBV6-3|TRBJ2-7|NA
TGTGCCAGCAGTTACTTTGGCTACGAGCAGTACTTC
CASSYFGYEQYF
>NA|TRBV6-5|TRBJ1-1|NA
TGTGCCAGCAGTCACGAGGGGAGTACTGAAGCTTTCTTT
CASSHEGSTEAFF
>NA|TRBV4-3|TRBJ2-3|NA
TGCGCCAGCAGCCAAGATCTCCAGGGTGGCACAGATACGCAGTATTTT
CASSQDLQGGTDTQYF
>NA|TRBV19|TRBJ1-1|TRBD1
TGTGCCAGTAGTGCATGGGACAGGGCGAACACTGAAGCTTTCTTT
CASSAWDRANTEAFF
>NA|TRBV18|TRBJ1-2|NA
TGTGCCAGCTCGTCTGACAGTTATGGCTACACCTTC
CASSSDSYGYTF
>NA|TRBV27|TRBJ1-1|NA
TGTGCCAGCAGTTTAACCGTGGGTATGAACACTGAAGCTTTCTTT
CASSLTVGMNTEAFF
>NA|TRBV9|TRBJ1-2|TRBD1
TGTGCCAGCAGCGGATCGAGGACAGGGGGCCATGGCTACACCTTC
CASSGSRTGGHGYTF
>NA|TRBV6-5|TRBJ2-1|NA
TGTGCCAGCAGTCGACTAGGAGGAGAGCAGTTCTTC
CASSRLGGEQFF
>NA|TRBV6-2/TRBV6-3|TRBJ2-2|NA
TGTGCCAGCAGTTGGGAAGTGGGCGAGAGCACCGGGGAGCTGTTTTTT
CASSWEVGESTGELFF
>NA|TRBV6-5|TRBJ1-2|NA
TGTGCCAGCAGTTACGCCCCAGGCAATGGCTACACCTTC
CASSYAPGNGYTF
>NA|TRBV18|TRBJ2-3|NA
TGTGCCAGCTCACCACCGGGGGTAGATACGCAGTATTTT
CASSPPGVDTQYF
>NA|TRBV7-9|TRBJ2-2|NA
TGTGCCAGCAGCTTCTCTCTTGGCAGGAACACCGGGGAGCTGTTTTTT
CASSFSLGRNTGELFF
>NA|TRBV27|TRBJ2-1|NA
TGTGCCAGCAGTCTCACCTCCCCATACAATGAGCAGTTCTTC
CASSLTSPYNEQFF
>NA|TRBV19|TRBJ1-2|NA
TGTGCCAGTTACGATCCGGGACTGCCTCTTGGCTACACCTTC
CASYDPGLPLGYTF
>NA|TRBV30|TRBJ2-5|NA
TGTGCCTGGGGGCCTCGGGGGACCCAGTACTTC
CAWGPRGTQYF
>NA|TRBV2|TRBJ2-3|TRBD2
TGTGCCAGCTCCCCGGAGACTAGCGCTAGCACAGATACGCAGTATTTT
CASSPETSASTDTQYF
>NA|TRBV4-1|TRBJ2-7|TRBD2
TGCGCCAGCAGCCAAGAGACTAGCGACGAGCAGTACTTC
CASSQETSDEQYF
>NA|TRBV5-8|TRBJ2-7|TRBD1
TGTGCCAGCAGCGAGGGATTGGACAGGGACTCCTACGAGCAGTACTTC
CASSEGLDRDSYEQYF
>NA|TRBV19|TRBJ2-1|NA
TGTGCCAGTGGCAACTCCGGGCCGAGAAATGAGCAGTTCTTC
CASGNSGPRNEQFF
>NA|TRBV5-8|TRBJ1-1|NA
TGTGCCAGCAGCTTCCGGACCGAAGCTTTCTTT
CASSFRTEAFF
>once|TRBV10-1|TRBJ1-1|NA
TGCGCCAGCAGTGATTCCGGGGTGAACACTGAAGCTTTCTTT
CASSDSGVNTEAFF
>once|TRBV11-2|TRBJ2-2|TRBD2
TGTGCCAGCAGCTTACGCGGGGGGAACACCGGGGAGCTGTTTTTT
CASSLRGGNTGELFF
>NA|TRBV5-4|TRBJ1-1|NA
TGTGCCAGCAGCTCCAGCCGGACAGACCACAACACTGAAGCTTTCTTT
CASSSSRTDHNTEAFF
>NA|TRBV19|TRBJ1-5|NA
TGTGCCAGTAGTATTTACGGCAATCAGCCCCAGCATTTT
CASSIYGNQPQHF
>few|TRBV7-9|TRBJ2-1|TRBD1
TGTGCCAGCAGCTCCTTACAGGGGGCTAATGAGCAGTTCTTC
CASSSLQGANEQFF
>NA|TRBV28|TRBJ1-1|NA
TGTGCCAGCAGTTTCACGCGTCGGGGGACTGAAGCTTTCTTT
CASSFTRRGTEAFF
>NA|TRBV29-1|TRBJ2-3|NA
TGCAGCGGTGGCAGGGTGGGCACAGATACGCAGTATTTT
CSGGRVGTDTQYF